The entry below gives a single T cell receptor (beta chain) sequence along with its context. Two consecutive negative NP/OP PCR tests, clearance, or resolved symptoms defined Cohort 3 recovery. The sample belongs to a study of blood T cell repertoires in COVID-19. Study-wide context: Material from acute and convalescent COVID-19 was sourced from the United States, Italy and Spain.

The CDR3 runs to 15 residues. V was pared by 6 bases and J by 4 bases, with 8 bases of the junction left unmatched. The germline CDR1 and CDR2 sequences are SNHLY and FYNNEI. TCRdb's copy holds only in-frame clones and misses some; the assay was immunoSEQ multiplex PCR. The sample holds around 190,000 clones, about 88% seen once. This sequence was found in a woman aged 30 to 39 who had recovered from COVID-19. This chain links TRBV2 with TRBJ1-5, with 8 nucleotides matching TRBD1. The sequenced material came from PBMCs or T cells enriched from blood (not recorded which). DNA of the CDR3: TGTGCCAGCAGGAAGGAGACAGGGGTTAATCAGCCCCAGCATTTT. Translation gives CASRKETGVNQPQHF.